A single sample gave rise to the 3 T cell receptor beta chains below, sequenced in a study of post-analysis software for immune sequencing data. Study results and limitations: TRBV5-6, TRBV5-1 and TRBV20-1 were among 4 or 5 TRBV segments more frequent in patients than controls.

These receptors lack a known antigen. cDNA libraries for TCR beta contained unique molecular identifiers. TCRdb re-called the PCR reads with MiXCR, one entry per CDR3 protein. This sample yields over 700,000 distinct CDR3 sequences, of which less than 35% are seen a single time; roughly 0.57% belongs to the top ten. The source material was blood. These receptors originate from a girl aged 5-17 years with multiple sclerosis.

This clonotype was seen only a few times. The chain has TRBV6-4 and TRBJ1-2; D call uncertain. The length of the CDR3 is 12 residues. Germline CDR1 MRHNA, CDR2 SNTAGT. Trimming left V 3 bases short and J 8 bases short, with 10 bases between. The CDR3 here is CASSEGFGGYTF. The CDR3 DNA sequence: TGTGCCAGCAGTGAGGGTTTCGGGGGCTACACCTTC.

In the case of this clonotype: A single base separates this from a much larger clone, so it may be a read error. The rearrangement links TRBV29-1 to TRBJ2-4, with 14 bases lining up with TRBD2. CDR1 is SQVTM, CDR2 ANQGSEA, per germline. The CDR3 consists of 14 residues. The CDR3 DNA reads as TGCAGCGTTTGGACTAGCGGGAGGTGCAACATTCGGTACTTC. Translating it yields CSVWTSGRCNIRYF.

The CDR3 region has the DNA TGTGCCAGCAGCGTGGACAGGGGAGGTCGAGAAAAACTGTTTTTT. As protein: CASSVDRGGREKLFF. This chain joins TRBV9 and TRBJ1-4; 9 nucleotides align to TRBD1. V gave up 2 bases and J gave up 8 bases; unmatched junction bases: 7. Germline CDR1 SGDLS, CDR2 YYNGEE. The CDR3 spans 15 residues. The whole variable domain, remainder taken from reference TRBV9 and TRBJ1-4, is DSGVTQTPKHLITATGQRVTLRCSPRSGDLSVYWYQQSLDQGLQFLIQYYNGEERAKGNILERFSAQQFPDLHSELNLSSLELGDSALYFCASSVDRGGREKLFFGSGTQLSVL.